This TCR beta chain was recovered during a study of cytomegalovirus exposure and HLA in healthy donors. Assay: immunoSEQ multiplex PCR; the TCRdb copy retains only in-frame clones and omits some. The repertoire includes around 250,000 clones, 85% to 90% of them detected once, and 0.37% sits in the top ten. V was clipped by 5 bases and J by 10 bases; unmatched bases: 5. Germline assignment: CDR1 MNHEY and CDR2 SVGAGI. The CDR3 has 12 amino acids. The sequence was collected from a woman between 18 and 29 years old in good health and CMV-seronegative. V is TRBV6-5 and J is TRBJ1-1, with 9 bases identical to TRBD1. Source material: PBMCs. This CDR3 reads CASSTRQGGAFF. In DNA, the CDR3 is TGTGCCAGCAGTACCCGACAGGGGGGAGCTTTCTTT.